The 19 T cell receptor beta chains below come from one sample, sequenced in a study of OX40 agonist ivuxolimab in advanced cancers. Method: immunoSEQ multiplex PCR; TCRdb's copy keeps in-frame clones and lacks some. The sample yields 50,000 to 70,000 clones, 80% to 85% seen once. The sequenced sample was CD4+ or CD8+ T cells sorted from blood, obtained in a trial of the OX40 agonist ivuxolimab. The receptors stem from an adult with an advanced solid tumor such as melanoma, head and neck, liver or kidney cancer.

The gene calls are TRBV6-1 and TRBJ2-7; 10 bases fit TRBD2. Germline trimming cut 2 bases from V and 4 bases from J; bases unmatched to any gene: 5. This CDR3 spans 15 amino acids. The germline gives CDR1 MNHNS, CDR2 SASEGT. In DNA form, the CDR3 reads TGTGCCAGCAGTGAAAGCGGGAGGGCCCTTTACGAGCAGTACTTC. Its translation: CASSESGRALYEQYF.

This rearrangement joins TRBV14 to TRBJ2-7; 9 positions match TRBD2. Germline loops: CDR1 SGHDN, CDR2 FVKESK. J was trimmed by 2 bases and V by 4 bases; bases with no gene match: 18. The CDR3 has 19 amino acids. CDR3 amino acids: CASSPIFPGVAGVTYEQYF. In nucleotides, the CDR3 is TGTGCCAGCAGCCCCATCTTTCCCGGGGTAGCGGGAGTTACCTACGAGCAGTACTTC.

The CDR3: CASSYRDRDTEAFF. CDR3 DNA sequence: TGTGCCAGCAGTTACAGGGACAGGGATACTGAAGCTTTCTTT. The genes are TRBV6-6 and TRBJ1-1; TRBD1 matches 9 bases. The CDR3 totals 14 residues. V was pared by 2 bases and J by 5 bases, with 3 bases of the junction left unmatched. The germline gives CDR1 MNHNY, CDR2 SVGAGI (reference sequence).

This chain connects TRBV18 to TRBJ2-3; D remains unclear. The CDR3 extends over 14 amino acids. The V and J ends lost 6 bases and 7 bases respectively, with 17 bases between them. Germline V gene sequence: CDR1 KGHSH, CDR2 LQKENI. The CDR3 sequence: CASSPTQIGNTQYF. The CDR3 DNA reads TGTGCCAGCTCGCCAACCCAAATAGGAAATACGCAGTATTTT. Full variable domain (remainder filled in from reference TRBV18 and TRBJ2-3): NAGVMQNPRHLVRRRGQEARLRCSPMKGHSHVYWYRQLPEEGLKFMVYLQKENIIDESGMPKERFSAEFPKEGPSILRIQQVVRGDSAAYFCASSPTQIGNTQYFGPGTRLTVL.

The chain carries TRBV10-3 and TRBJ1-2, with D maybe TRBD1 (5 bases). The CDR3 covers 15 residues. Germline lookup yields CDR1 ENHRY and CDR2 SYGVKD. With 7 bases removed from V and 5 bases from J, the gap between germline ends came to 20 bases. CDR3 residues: CAINANRDGDYGYTF. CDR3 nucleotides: TGTGCCATCAATGCCAACCGGGACGGAGATTATGGCTACACCTTC.

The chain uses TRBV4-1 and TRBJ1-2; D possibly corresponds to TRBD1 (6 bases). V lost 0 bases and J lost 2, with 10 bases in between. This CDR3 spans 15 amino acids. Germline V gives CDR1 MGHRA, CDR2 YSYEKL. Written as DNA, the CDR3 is TGCGCCAGCAGCCAAGACAGGGGCGGCAACTATGGCTACACCTTC. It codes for CASSQDRGGNYGYTF.

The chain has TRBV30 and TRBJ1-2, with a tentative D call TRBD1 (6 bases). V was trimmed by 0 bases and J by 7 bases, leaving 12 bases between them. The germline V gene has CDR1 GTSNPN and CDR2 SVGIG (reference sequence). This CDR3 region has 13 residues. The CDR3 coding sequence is TGTGCCTGGAGTGTACGCAGGGGTTCTGGCTACACCTTC. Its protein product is CAWSVRRGSGYTF.

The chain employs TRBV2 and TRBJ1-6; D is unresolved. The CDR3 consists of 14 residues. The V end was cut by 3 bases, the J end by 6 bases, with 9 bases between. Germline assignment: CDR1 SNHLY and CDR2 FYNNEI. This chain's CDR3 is CASSDRDFNSPLHF. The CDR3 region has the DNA TGTGCCAGCAGTGATAGGGATTTTAATTCACCCCTCCACTTT. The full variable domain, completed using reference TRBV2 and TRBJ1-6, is EPEVTQTPSHQVTQMGQEVILRCVPISNHLYFYWYRQILGQKVEFLVSFYNNEISEKSEIFDDQFSVERPDGSNFTLKIRSTKLEDSAMYFCASSDRDFNSPLHFGNGTRLTVT.

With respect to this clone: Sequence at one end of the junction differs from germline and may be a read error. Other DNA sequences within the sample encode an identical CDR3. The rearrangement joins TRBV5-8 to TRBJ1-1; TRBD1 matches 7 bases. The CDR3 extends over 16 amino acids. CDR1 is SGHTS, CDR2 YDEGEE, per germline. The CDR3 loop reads CASSFYRGSMNTEAFF. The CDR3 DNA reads TGTGCCAGCAGCTTTTACAGGGGAAGCATGAACACTGAAGCCTTCTTT.

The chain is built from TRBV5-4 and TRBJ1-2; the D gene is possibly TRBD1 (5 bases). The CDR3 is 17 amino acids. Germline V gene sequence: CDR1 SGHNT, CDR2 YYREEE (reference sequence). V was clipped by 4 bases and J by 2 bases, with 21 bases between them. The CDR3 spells CASSRGENRGRNYGYTF. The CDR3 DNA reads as TGTGCCAGCAGCCGAGGGGAGAATCGGGGTAGAAACTATGGCTACACCTTC.

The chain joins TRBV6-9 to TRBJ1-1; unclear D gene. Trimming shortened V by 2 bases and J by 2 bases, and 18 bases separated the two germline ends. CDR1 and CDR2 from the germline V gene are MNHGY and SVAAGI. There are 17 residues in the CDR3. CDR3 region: CASSYPKNDIRNTEAFF. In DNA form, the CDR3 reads TGTGCCAGCAGTTATCCCAAAAACGACATAAGAAACACTGAAGCTTTCTTT.

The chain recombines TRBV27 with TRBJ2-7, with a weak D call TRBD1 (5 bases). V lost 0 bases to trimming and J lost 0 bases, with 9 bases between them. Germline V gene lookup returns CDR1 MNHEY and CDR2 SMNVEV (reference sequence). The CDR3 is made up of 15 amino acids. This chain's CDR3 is CASSLSQGPSYEQYF. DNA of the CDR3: TGTGCCAGCAGTTTATCGCAGGGTCCCTCCTACGAGCAGTACTTC.

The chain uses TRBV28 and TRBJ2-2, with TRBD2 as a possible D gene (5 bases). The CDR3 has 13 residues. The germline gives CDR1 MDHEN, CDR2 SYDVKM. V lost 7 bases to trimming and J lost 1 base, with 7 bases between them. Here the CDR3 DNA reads TGTGCCAGCATCGGAGGGAACACCGGGGAGCTGTTTTTT. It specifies CASIGGNTGELFF.

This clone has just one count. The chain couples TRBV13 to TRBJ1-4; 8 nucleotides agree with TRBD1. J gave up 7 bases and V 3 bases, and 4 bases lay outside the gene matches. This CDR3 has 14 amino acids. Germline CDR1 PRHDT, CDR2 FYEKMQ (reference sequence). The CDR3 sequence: CASSLDRAPEKLFF. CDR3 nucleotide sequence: TGTGCCAGCAGCTTGGACAGGGCCCCTGAAAAACTGTTTTTT.

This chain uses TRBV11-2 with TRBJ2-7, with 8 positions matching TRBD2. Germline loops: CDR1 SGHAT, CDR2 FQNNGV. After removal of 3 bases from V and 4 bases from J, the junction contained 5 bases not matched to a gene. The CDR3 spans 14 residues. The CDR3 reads CASSFPGLGYEQYF. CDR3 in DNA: TGTGCCAGCAGCTTCCCGGGACTAGGGTACGAGCAGTACTTC.

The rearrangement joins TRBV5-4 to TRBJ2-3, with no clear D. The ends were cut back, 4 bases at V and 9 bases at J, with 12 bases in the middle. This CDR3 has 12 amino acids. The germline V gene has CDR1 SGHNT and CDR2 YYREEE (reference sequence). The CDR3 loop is CASSDDIGTQYF. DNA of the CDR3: TGTGCCAGCAGCGATGACATAGGGACGCAGTATTTT.

DNA for the CDR3: TGTGCCAGCAGTTTGCGGCAGTCCTACGAGCAGTACTTC. Translation: CASSLRQSYEQYF. The chain recombines TRBV27 with TRBJ2-7; D remains unclear. Germline lookup yields CDR1 MNHEY and CDR2 SMNVEV (reference sequence). The V end lost 3 bases, the J end lost 1 base, and 7 bases lay between the germline ends. CDR3 length: 13 residues.

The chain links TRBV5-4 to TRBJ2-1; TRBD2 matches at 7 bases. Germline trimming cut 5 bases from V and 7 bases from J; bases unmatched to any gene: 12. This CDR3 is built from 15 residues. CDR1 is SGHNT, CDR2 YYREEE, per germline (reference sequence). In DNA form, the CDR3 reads TGTGCCAGCAGAACCGAGGGACTACTAACAAATGAGCAGTTCTTC. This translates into CASRTEGLLTNEQFF. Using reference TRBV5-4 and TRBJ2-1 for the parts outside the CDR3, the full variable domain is ETGVTQSPTHLIKTRGQQVTLRCSSQSGHNTVSWYQQALGQGPQFIFQYYREEENGRGNFPPRFSGLQFPNYSSELNVNALELDDSALYLCASRTEGLLTNEQFFGPGTRLTVL.

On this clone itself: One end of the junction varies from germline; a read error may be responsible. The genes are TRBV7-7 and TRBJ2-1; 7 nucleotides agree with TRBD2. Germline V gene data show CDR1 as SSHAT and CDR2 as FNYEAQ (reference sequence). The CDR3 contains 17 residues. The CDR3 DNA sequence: TGTGCTAGCAGCCCAGTCCCGGGGACTACAACGGACAATGAGCAGTTCTTC. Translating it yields CASSPVPGTTTDNEQFF.